This passage covers 21 T cell receptor beta chains from one sample sequenced in a study of blood T cell repertoires in COVID-19. Generated by immunoSEQ multiplex PCR, the TCRdb table keeps only in-frame clones and is missing some. The table shows a few hundred thousand clones, with approximately 80% occurring only once. The sample consisted of peripheral blood. These receptors were obtained from a man aged 35 to 55 who had recovered from COVID-19.

The chain employs TRBV19 and TRBJ1-2; D gene ambiguous. CDR3 length: 15 amino acids. The germline CDR1 and CDR2 sequences are LNHDA and SQIVND (reference sequence). The V end lost 3 bases, the J end lost 3 bases, and 14 bases lay between the germline ends. CDR3 amino acids: CASSISGVGDYGYTF. CDR3 DNA: TGTGCCAGTAGTATTAGTGGCGTCGGGGACTATGGCTACACCTTC.

The rearrangement uses TRBV19 and TRBJ1-2; 11 nucleotides match TRBD1. CDR1 is LNHDA and CDR2 is SQIVND in the germline V gene (reference sequence). V lost 9 bases, J lost 7 bases, and 10 bases stayed unmatched. The CDR3 spans 14 residues. The CDR3 DNA sequence: TGTGCCAGCCACCGGGACAGGGGGTCTAGTGGCTACACCTTC. Its protein is CASHRDRGSSGYTF.

This clone occurred a few times. The V call is TRBV9, the J call TRBJ1-1; TRBD1 might be the D (5 bases). V lost 2 bases to trimming and J lost 5 bases, with 10 bases between them. The germline CDR1 and CDR2 sequences are SGDLS and YYNGEE. The CDR3 is 13 residues long. CDR3 region: CASSVSTGTEAFF. For the CDR3, the DNA is TGTGCCAGCAGCGTTTCTACAGGTACTGAAGCTTTCTTT.

The gene calls are TRBV10-3 and TRBJ2-3; 12 bases match TRBD2. Germline assignment: CDR1 ENHRY and CDR2 SYGVKD. The CDR3 is made up of 18 amino acids. Trimming at V came to 3 bases and at J to 3 bases, leaving 10 bases not matched to a gene. The chain's CDR3 is CAISELAGGQAPTDTQYF. DNA of the CDR3: TGTGCCATCAGTGAACTAGCGGGGGGCCAGGCCCCTACAGATACGCAGTATTTT.

The rearrangement joins TRBV29-1 to TRBJ1-2; tentative D call: TRBD1 (5 bases). CDR1 is SQVTM, CDR2 ANQGSEA, per germline. V was trimmed by 6 bases and J by 4 bases, leaving 12 bases between them. The CDR3 is made up of 12 amino acids. CDR3 nucleotides: TGCAGCGTCGGGGGGTCGAGCTATGGCTACACCTTC. As protein: CSVGGSSYGYTF. The whole variable domain, remainder taken from reference TRBV29-1 and TRBJ1-2, is SAVISQKPSRDICQRGTSLTIQCQVDSQVTMMFWYRQQPGQSLTLIATANQGSEATYESGFVIDKFPISRPNLTFSTLTVSNMSPEDSSIYLCSVGGSSYGYTFGSGTRLTVV.

The chain is built from TRBV7-2 and TRBJ1-1, with 10 bases identical to TRBD1. The CDR3 sequence is 15 residues long. CDR1 and CDR2 from the germline V gene are SGHTA and FQGNSA. The ends lost 5 bases at V and 5 bases at J; junction bases unmatched: 8. This CDR3 reads CASSRAGTGVTEAFF. The CDR3 DNA reads as TGTGCCAGCAGCAGGGCCGGGACAGGGGTAACTGAAGCTTTCTTT.

CDR3 in amino acids: CASSVYNTGELFF. CDR3 nucleotides: TGTGCCAGCAGCGTATATAACACCGGGGAGCTGTTTTTT. This rearrangement joins TRBV9 to TRBJ2-2; D gene ambiguous. Germline CDR1 reads SGDLS; CDR2 reads YYNGEE. This CDR3 has 13 amino acids. The V and J ends lost 1 base and 2 bases respectively, with 3 bases between them.

The J gene is TRBJ2-1, the V gene TRBV14; TRBD2 matches at 7 bases. The J segment lost 2 bases and the V segment lost 1 base, leaving 5 bases of the junction unmatched. There are 16 residues in the CDR3. Germline-derived CDR1 and CDR2 are SGHDN and FVKESK. CDR3 amino acids: CASSQVGGIAYNEQFF. The CDR3 nucleotides read TGTGCCAGCAGCCAAGTCGGGGGGATAGCCTACAATGAGCAGTTCTTC.

The sample holds one count of this clone. The CDR3, as DNA: TGTGCCAGCAGCATGGGGACTAGCCTGTATTTT. Amino acids: CASSMGTSLYF. The gene calls are TRBV14 and TRBJ2-3, with 9 nucleotides matching TRBD2. V shed 5 bases, J shed 14 bases, and the junction held 5 bases outside the gene matches. The germline CDR1 and CDR2 sequences are SGHDN and FVKESK. The CDR3 consists of 11 residues.

The chain uses TRBV4-3 and TRBJ2-5; D perhaps matches TRBD2 (6 bases). The CDR3 length is 13 residues. The germline V gene has CDR1 LGHNA and CDR2 YSLEER. Trimming cost V 5 bases and J 4 bases, with 11 bases left between them. The DNA for the CDR3 is TGCGCCAGCAGCTACCGGCGGGGAGAGACCCAGTACTTC. This sequence encodes CASSYRRGETQYF.

The sample holds one count of this clone. V usage is TRBV7-2 and J usage is TRBJ2-7; 10 bases are a match to TRBD1. From germline, CDR1 is SGHTA and CDR2 FQGNSA. This CDR3 contains 14 residues. V dropped 5 bases and J dropped 5; count of bases not matched to a gene: 6. CDR3 residues: CASSTRDRGHEQYF. The CDR3 DNA reads as TGTGCCAGCAGCACCCGGGACAGGGGCCACGAGCAGTACTTC.

This chain links TRBV6-5 with TRBJ2-5, with a weak D call TRBD1 (6 bases). The CDR3 consists of 13 residues. CDR1 MNHEY and CDR2 SVGAGI come from the germline V gene. Trimming stripped 10 bases from V and 1 base from J, with 13 bases between. The CDR3 bases are TGTGCCACTACAACAGGGTTCCAAGAGACCCAGTACTTC. It yields the protein CATTTGFQETQYF.

The chain has TRBV7-6 and TRBJ1-2, with 10 nucleotides matching TRBD1. Losses at the gene ends were 0 bases for V and 4 bases for J; bases not matched to a gene: 5. This CDR3 contains 16 residues. Germline CDR1 SGHVS, CDR2 FNYEAQ. For the CDR3, the DNA is TGTGCCAGCAGCTTAGCGGGCGGACAGGGGGGCTATGGCTACACCTTC. This translates into CASSLAGGQGGYGYTF.

The CDR3 region has the DNA TGCGCCAGCAGCCCTGACAGGGGGAATCAGCCCCAGCATTTT. As protein: CASSPDRGNQPQHF. The V call is TRBV10-2, the J call TRBJ1-5, with TRBD1 matching over 9 bases. V lost 6 bases and J lost 4; bases outside the gene matches: 4. Germline V gives CDR1 WSHSY, CDR2 SAAADI. CDR3 length equals 14 residues.

This sequence joins TRBV9 and TRBJ2-7; no definite D call. The CDR3 is made up of 15 amino acids. The germline V and J ends were trimmed by 4 bases and 2 bases, with 16 bases remaining between them. In germline, CDR1 is SGDLS, CDR2 YYNGEE. In DNA form, the CDR3 reads TGTGCCAGCAGCTCGAGAGGAGAAGCAACCTACGAGCAGTACTTC. This gives the protein CASSSRGEATYEQYF.

V is TRBV18 and J is TRBJ1-1; 9 bases are a match to TRBD1. V lost 4 bases and J lost 0; bases outside the gene matches: 9. This CDR3 comprises 17 residues. Per germline, CDR1 KGHSH and CDR2 LQKENI. The CDR3 loop reads CASSRQQGARVNTEAFF. The CDR3, as DNA: TGTGCCAGCTCACGACAACAGGGGGCGCGTGTGAACACTGAAGCTTTCTTT.

V usage is TRBV6-2 or TRBV6-3 and J usage is TRBJ2-7, with 7 bases aligning to TRBD2. Germline V CDR1 and CDR2: MNHEY, SVGEGT. There are 19 residues in the CDR3. The ends lost 2 bases at V and 3 bases at J; junction bases unmatched: 19. Written as DNA, the CDR3 is TGTGCCAGCAGTTACACGATAGAAGGGATTTCTAGCGGAAACTACGAGCAGTACTTC. Translation: CASSYTIEGISSGNYEQYF.

This chain uses TRBV7-9 with TRBJ2-5; possible D gene TRBD2, 6 bases. Germline values: CDR1 SEHNR, CDR2 FQNEAQ (reference sequence). The CDR3 runs to 13 residues. V lost 5 bases to trimming and J lost 5 bases, with 12 bases between them. DNA of the CDR3: TGTGCCAGCAGCCCAACAAGCGGGGAGACCCAGTACTTC. Translation gives CASSPTSGETQYF. Full variable domain (remainder filled in from reference TRBV7-9 and TRBJ2-5): DTGVSQNPRHKITKRGQNVTFRCDPISEHNRLYWYRQTLGQGPEFLTYFQNEAQLEKSRLLSDRFSAERPKGSFSTLEIQRTEQGDSAMYLCASSPTSGETQYFGPGTRLLVL.

The chain couples TRBV7-9 to TRBJ2-7, with D possibly being TRBD1 (6 bases). In germline, CDR1 is SEHNR, CDR2 FQNEAQ (reference sequence). Trimming took off 5 bases at V and 5 bases at J, with 19 bases between the two ends. The CDR3 covers 15 residues. CDR3 in amino acids: CASSLSPQGNHEQYF. The CDR3 bases are TGTGCCAGCAGCCTGTCCCCCCAGGGGAACCACGAGCAGTACTTC.

The chain joins TRBV20-1 to TRBJ2-4; TRBD1 is a possible D gene (7 bases). This CDR3 region has 13 residues. Germline assignment: CDR1 DFQATT and CDR2 SNEGSKA (reference sequence). V lost 3 bases and J 6 bases, leaving 12 bases between the germline ends. The CDR3 DNA follows: TGCAGTGCTAGTGGAGGGGGCGTAAACATTCAGTACTTC. Its protein product is CSASGGGVNIQYF.

V gene TRBV15 combines with J gene TRBJ1-6; D possibly corresponds to TRBD1 (6 bases). Trimming took off 0 bases at V and 0 bases at J, with 15 bases between the two ends. The CDR3 contains 19 residues. The germline V gene has CDR1 LNHNV and CDR2 YYDKDF (reference sequence). As DNA, the CDR3 is TGTGCCACCAGCAGAGATCAGCACAGGGAAAGCTCCTATAATTCACCCCTCCACTTT. Translation: CATSRDQHRESSYNSPLHF.